This T cell receptor beta chain was observed in a study of beta chain features in type 1 diabetes. On the study more broadly: Across the samples, roughly 98 million sorted cells were examined in total. Study-level points and caveats: A potential PCR bias toward shorter templates would be equal in patient and control samples. For Type 1 diabetes patients, all four CD4+ subsets carried TCRB CDR3s that were moderately but significantly shorter.

This clone came up a few times. Its antigen is as yet unknown. The investigators reverse transcribed all of the isolated RNA, so they sequenced expressed TCRB transcripts. Sequencing was performed with immunoSEQ multiplex PCR; in TCRdb, only in-frame clones are kept and a portion is missing. Of some 150,000 clones listed, approximately 8.8% are singletons. V lost 8 bases, J lost 3 bases, and 13 bases lay in between. Germline-derived CDR1 and CDR2 are SNHLY and FYNNEI. This CDR3 has 13 residues. CD45RO/CCR7/CD25/CD127/CD95/CD27 staining was used to isolate CD4+ naive, central memory, regulatory and stem cell-like memory cells by sorting.

The J gene is TRBJ1-2, the V gene TRBV2; a weak D match, TRBD1 (5 bases). The sample was central memory CD4+ T cells from blood. This TCR came from a woman in her twenties or thirties with type 1 diabetes. The CDR3 DNA sequence: TGTGCCAGCTCTTGGGGCGTTGACTATGGCTACACCTTC. Encoded protein: CASSWGVDYGYTF.